This T cell receptor (beta chain) was recorded in a study of T cells in Graves' hyperthyroidism and ophthalmopathy. The germline gives CDR1 MGHRA, CDR2 YSYEKL. Deletions cut 2 bases from V and 4 bases from J, with 9 bases between. This CDR3 is 14 amino acids long. Template material for amplifying TCR beta CDR3 regions consisted of RNA transcripts. HTBI primers drove first-round RT-PCR of the TCR CDR3. TCRdb analysed the multiplex PCR reads with MiXCR anew, one entry per CDR3 protein. The table has around 700,000 distinct CDR3 sequences, roughly 20% seen once. This clonotype was counted a few times. V and J are TRBV4-1 and TRBJ1-5; no firm D call. The specimen was blood. The source of this sequence is a woman aged 50 to 60 with Graves' hyperthyroidism that later progressed to Graves' ophthalmopathy. CDR3 amino acids: CASSQPARNQPQHF. The CDR3 DNA follows: TGCGCCAGCAGCCAACCTGCACGGAATCAGCCCCAGCATTTT.